This T cell receptor (beta chain) was sequenced during a study of blood T cells in healthy people across ages. In the case of this clonotype: The target antigen is unknown.

Study findings and constraints: Naive T cell percentage showed a strong correlation with the diversity of TCR beta. Roughly linearly, TCR beta diversity per million T cells fell as age increased.

With a J-beta primer mix and a sample-barcoded 5' primer, a second PCR ran roughly 6 to 11 cycles. The template-switch adaptor was a 5' adaptor with 12 random nucleotides. It tagged each cDNA molecule. TCRdb re-called the 5' RACE reads with MiXCR, one entry per CDR3 protein. The sample includes 720,000 or so distinct CDR3 sequences, 40% to 50% seen only once; the top ten take about 30%. Extracted total RNA amounted to at least 6 micrograms for each sample. The CDR3 loop spans 16 amino acids. Germline CDR1 and CDR2: DFQATT and SNEGSKA (reference sequence). This clonotype was sampled from a man older than 75 in good health. The J gene is TRBJ2-1, the V gene TRBV20-1, with 11 positions matching TRBD2. The better agreement between TRBJ2-7 and the DNA end casts doubt on the J call. The material sequenced was blood. The CDR3 DNA reads as TGCAGTGCTAGTACTAGCGGGAGATTCTCCTACAATGAGCAGTACTTC. Translating it yields CSASTSGRFSYNEQYF.